This TCR beta chain emerged from a study of blood T cell repertoires in COVID-19. Whole-study context: Specimens from acute and convalescent COVID-19 originated in the United States, Italy and Spain. From T cells, B-cell-depleted T cells, or PBMCs came the material, which was cDNA or gDNA.

This clone is judged medium-sized. In the original processing: Reference gene primer amplification gave estimated nucleated cell counts. Sequencing was performed with immunoSEQ multiplex PCR; in TCRdb, only in-frame clones are kept and a portion is missing. For V, J and clone size, that table is used; D and trimming come from the DNA. The sample yields roughly 50,000 clones, about nine tenths seen once. CDR3 size: 17 residues. The germline V gene has CDR1 SGHDT and CDR2 YYEEEE. The junction had 8 bases not matched to a gene; V was cut back by 2 bases and J by 0 bases. Enrolment of Seattle patients took place during active infection, and they were followed longitudinally.

The sample was peripheral blood. This TCR came from an elderly woman with COVID-19, enrolled during active disease. The J gene is TRBJ1-3, the V gene TRBV5-6, with 7 positions matching TRBD1. In DNA form, the CDR3 reads TGTGCCAGCAGCTTTTGGACAGGTTACTTCTCTGGAAACACCATATATTTT. Amino acids: CASSFWTGYFSGNTIYF.